The 21 T cell receptor beta chains listed next were all sequenced from one sample in a study of T cells after yellow fever vaccination. TCRdb reprocessed the 5' RACE reads with MiXCR, giving one entry per CDR3 protein. The data contain some 240,000 distinct CDR3 sequences, 2.5% to 3.5% of them singletons. The sample was CD4+ T cells sorted from PBMCs, taken 10 days after the yellow fever booster vaccination. The receptors stem from a man between 18 and 35 years old who received the YFV17D yellow fever vaccine.

This clonotype has only a few counts. The chain carries TRBV4-1 and TRBJ1-4, with D uncertain. The V end was cut by 2 bases, the J end by 5 bases, with 9 bases between. The CDR3 contains 14 residues. CDR1 MGHRA and CDR2 YSYEKL come from the germline V gene. The CDR3 DNA is TGCGCCAGCAGCCAACAGGTGGGGAATGAAAAACTGTTTTTT. Translating gives CASSQQVGNEKLFF.

This clonotype was recorded many times. The chain combines TRBV4-3 with TRBJ1-2, with TRBD1 as a possible D gene (5 bases). CDR1 is LGHNA, CDR2 YSLEER, per germline. The CDR3 length is 15 residues. Trimming removed 0 bases at V and 4 bases at J, with 12 bases between. CDR3 residues: CASSQEAGLRYGYTF. CDR3 sequence (DNA): TGCGCCAGCAGCCAAGAAGCAGGGCTCCGCTATGGCTACACCTTC.

This clonotype has ten or more counts. The chain has TRBV4-3 and TRBJ2-3; 15 nucleotides match TRBD2. The CDR3 has 17 amino acids. From germline, CDR1 is LGHNA and CDR2 YSLEER. Trimming removed 4 bases from V and 2 bases from J; junction bases left unmatched: 4. CDR3 DNA sequence: TGCGCCAGCAGCCCCGGACTAGCGGGGGGGGTCACAGATACGCAGTATTTT. Protein product: CASSPGLAGGVTDTQYF.

About this clonotype: Being one base from a much bigger clone, this may be a read error. V and J are TRBV23-1 and TRBJ2-2, with TRBD1 as a possible D gene (7 bases). TRBV23-1 qualifies as an ORF whose function is uncertain. The CDR3 has 16 residues. CDR3: CASIRMDRTNTGGLFF. The CDR3 DNA sequence: TGCGCCAGCATTCGCATGGACAGGACGAACACCGGGGGGCTGTTTTTT.

This clonotype has just a few counts. The gene calls are TRBV29-1 and TRBJ2-1; D perhaps matches TRBD2 (6 bases). V lost 4 bases to trimming and J lost 10 bases, with 14 bases between them. Looked up from germline, CDR1 is SQVTM and CDR2 is ANQGSEA. The CDR3 has 12 residues. CDR3 sequence (DNA): TGCAGCGTTGGCTGGGGGGAGGAGGAGCAGTTCTTC. This encodes CSVGWGEEEQFF.

The genes are TRBV9 and TRBJ1-2; maybe TRBD1 (6 bases). V lost 3 bases to trimming and J lost 0 bases, with 9 bases between them. The CDR3 has 14 residues. The V gene's germline CDR1 is SGDLS and CDR2 YYNGEE. The CDR3 is CASSGTVANYGYTF. CDR3 coding DNA: TGTGCCAGCAGCGGGACAGTAGCTAACTATGGCTACACCTTC.

CDR3 protein: CASSRQLFTGELFF. DNA of the CDR3: TGTGCCAGCAGCCGGCAACTCTTCACCGGGGAGCTGTTTTTT. This chain joins TRBV7-2 and TRBJ2-2, with D uncertain. The length of the CDR3 is 14 residues. Germline V gives CDR1 SGHTA, CDR2 FQGNSA. V was cut by 5 bases and J by 4 bases, with 11 bases left in between.

Many counts were recorded for this clonotype. This chain connects TRBV6-2 or TRBV6-3 to TRBJ2-3; 8 nucleotides match TRBD1. The germline V gene encodes CDR1 MNHEY and CDR2 SVGEGT. The ends lost 5 bases at V and 4 bases at J; junction bases unmatched: 11. The CDR3 is made up of 16 amino acids. CDR3 residues: CASSRTGNIGADTQYF. CDR3 nucleotide sequence: TGTGCCAGCAGTCGGACAGGGAATATCGGCGCAGATACGCAGTATTTT.

V gene TRBV20-1 combines with J gene TRBJ2-6; 7 bases agree with TRBD1. This CDR3 spans 16 amino acids. Germline V lookup: CDR1 DFQATT, CDR2 SNEGSKA (reference sequence). Trimming at V came to 3 bases and at J to 9 bases, leaving 14 bases not matched to a gene. The CDR3 sequence is CSASINSRGQNNVLTF. DNA for the CDR3: TGCAGTGCTAGTATTAATTCAAGGGGACAGAACAACGTCCTGACTTTC.

This clonotype was observed at least ten times. The chain uses TRBV2 and TRBJ1-4; no reliable D call. Trimming cost V 3 bases and J 3 bases, with 8 bases left between them. The CDR3 contains 14 residues. Germline CDR1 reads SNHLY; CDR2 reads FYNNEI. Here the CDR3 DNA reads TGTGCCAGCAGTGAGCGGCAGTCTAATGAAAAACTGTTTTTT. This codes for CASSERQSNEKLFF.

The CDR3 DNA sequence: TGTGCCAGCAGCGAGGACTCTAGCGGGGGCACAGATACGCAGTATTTT. It yields the protein CASSEDSSGGTDTQYF. The chain recombines TRBV7-3 with TRBJ2-3, with 9 nucleotides matching TRBD2. Germline-derived CDR1 and CDR2 are SGHTA and FQGTGA. This CDR3 has 16 amino acids. The junction had 7 bases not matched to a gene; V was cut back by 5 bases and J by 1 base. The full variable domain, rest sourced from reference TRBV7-3 and TRBJ2-3, is GAGVSQTPSNKVTEKGKYVELRCDPISGHTALYWYRQSLGQGPEFLIYFQGTGAADDSGLPNDRFFAVRPEGSVSTLKIQRTERGDSAVYLCASSEDSSGGTDTQYFGPGTRLTVL.

This clonotype was detected only a few times. The J gene is TRBJ2-2, the V gene TRBV5-1, with TRBD2 as a possible D gene (6 bases). The length of the CDR3 is 17 residues. Trimming took off 4 bases at V and 1 base at J, with 17 bases between the two ends. The germline gives CDR1 SGHRS, CDR2 YFSETQ. The CDR3 region has the DNA TGCGCCAGCAGCAGCTCGTCGGGACTCCTGAACACCGGGGAGCTGTTTTTT. This gives the protein CASSSSSGLLNTGELFF.

This clonotype was counted between two and nine times. CDR3 bases: TGTGCCAGCAGTTTAGGGGACAGGGTACGGCCCCAGCATTTT. Translation: CASSLGDRVRPQHF. The chain carries TRBV12-3 or TRBV12-4 and TRBJ1-5; 9 positions agree with TRBD1. V was clipped by 1 base and J by 9 bases; unmatched bases: 4. The CDR3 runs 14 residues.

Many counts were recorded for this clonotype. The chain uses TRBV10-2 and TRBJ2-3; no clear D. V was clipped by 0 bases and J by 0 bases, with 4 bases between them. CDR1 and CDR2 (germline): WSHSY, SAAADI. The CDR3 length is 14 residues. The DNA for the CDR3 is TGCGCCAGCAGTGAGTCTCCTAGCACAGATACGCAGTATTTT. It specifies CASSESPSTDTQYF.

The sample holds many counts of this clonotype. The chain couples TRBV15 to TRBJ2-3, with 11 bases that match TRBD2. Germline V lookup: CDR1 LNHNV, CDR2 YYDKDF (reference sequence). The length of the CDR3 is 16 residues. J gave up 6 bases and V 0 bases, and 5 bases lay outside the gene matches. CDR3 DNA: TGTGCCACCAGCAGAGATCGGGCTAGCGGGGGGGATACGCAGTATTTT. Translated, it gives CATSRDRASGGDTQYF.

Note on this clonotype: At one of its ends the junction is not consistent with the germline gene, which may arise from a read error. In nucleotides, the CDR3 is TGCGCCAGCGGGGTGGGGGAGACCCAGTACTTC. Translating it yields CASGVGETQYF. V and J are TRBV28 and TRBJ2-5; TRBD2 aligns across 7 bases. Germline CDR1 is MDHEN and CDR2 is SYDVKM. This CDR3 region has 11 residues.

In its sample, this clonotype was seen many times. The chain joins TRBV7-9 to TRBJ2-1, with D perhaps matching TRBD1 or TRBD2 (5 bases each). The CDR3 is made up of 15 amino acids. The V end lost 4 bases, the J end lost 6 bases, and 16 bases lay between the germline ends. Looked up from germline, CDR1 is SEHNR and CDR2 is FQNEAQ (reference sequence). CDR3 sequence: CASSSDSRDPNEQFF. DNA of the CDR3: TGTGCCAGCAGCTCAGATAGCCGGGACCCCAATGAGCAGTTCTTC.

The sample holds a few counts of this clonotype. The rearrangement uses TRBV23-1 and TRBJ1-4; D is undetermined. TRBV23-1 is identified as an open reading frame with a role that is uncertain. This CDR3 comprises 13 residues. V gave up 9 bases and J gave up 4 bases, with 12 bases separating them. The CDR3 loop is CASRTENNEKLFF. The CDR3 DNA follows: TGCGCCAGTAGAACAGAGAATAATGAAAAACTGTTTTTT.

This clonotype turned up a few times. The chain has TRBV10-3 and TRBJ2-3; 7 bases line up with TRBD2. V was pared by 4 bases and J by 3 bases, with 1 base of the junction left unmatched. The CDR3 is made up of 13 amino acids. Germline CDR1 reads ENHRY; CDR2 reads SYGVKD. The CDR3 region has the DNA TGTGCCATCAGTGGAGCGGGAACAGATACGCAGTATTTT. It codes for CAISGAGTDTQYF.

This clonotype was detected ten times or more. The CDR3 DNA reads TGTGCCACCAAAATAGGGGACACCTACGAGCAGTACGTC. It encodes CATKIGDTYEQYV. The V call is TRBV6-2 or TRBV6-3, the J call TRBJ2-7, with D tentatively TRBD1 (6 bases). The CDR3 totals 13 residues. Trimming pared 10 bases from V and 2 bases from J, leaving 15 bases between. In germline, CDR1 is MNHEY, CDR2 SVGEGT.

This clonotype was seen only a few times. This chain connects TRBV12-3 or TRBV12-4 to TRBJ2-1, with D uncertain. This CDR3 is built from 16 residues. V lost 2 bases to trimming and J lost 8 bases, with 19 bases between them. CDR3 residues: CASSLYLRPPKDEQFF. Written as DNA, the CDR3 is TGTGCCAGCAGTTTATATCTCCGGCCCCCTAAGGATGAGCAGTTCTTC.